A selection of T cell receptor beta chains follows, all from one sample in a study of cytomegalovirus exposure and HLA in healthy donors. Repertoires were generated with immunoSEQ multiplex PCR, while TCRdb's copy carries only in-frame clones and drops some. The repertoire holds about 190,000 clones, with roughly 74% as singletons. Sequencing was performed on PBMCs. The receptors derive from a woman younger than 45 in good health and CMV-seronegative. CDR3s include the opening cysteine and the closing phenylalanine or tryptophan. The D gene is left open where the match is weak. Clone size is shown for a subset of rows, as once, few, many or a class of expanded clone.

>14|TRBV29-1|-|-|TRBJ1-2
CSVEVRGEVHGYTF
TGCAGCGTTGAAGTCAGAGGGGAGGTCCATGGCTACACCTTC
>14|TRBV19|TRBD1|-|TRBJ1-2
CASTQLPGQGDHTF
TGTGCCAGTACCCAACTCCCCGGACAGGGGGACCACACCTTC
>16|TRBV4-3|TRBD2|few|TRBJ2-5
CASSQRYLAGEETQYF
TGCGCCAGCAGCCAACGTTATCTAGCGGGTGAAGAGACCCAGTACTTC
>14|TRBV2|TRBD1|-|TRBJ1-2
CASSTRQGPEGYTF
TGTGCCAGCAGCACCCGACAGGGCCCTGAGGGCTACACCTTC
>15|TRBV11-2|-|once|TRBJ1-1
CASSLQGWMNTEAFF
TGTGCCAGCAGCTTGCAGGGGTGGATGAACACTGAAGCTTTCTTT
>15|TRBV7-7|-|once|TRBJ2-5
CASSLDPSEGETQYF
TGTGCTAGCAGCTTAGACCCTAGCGAAGGAGAGACCCAGTACTTC
>15|TRBV4-1|TRBD1|-|TRBJ1-5
CASSQGQGFNQPQHF
TGCGCCAGCAGCCAGGGACAGGGGTTTAATCAACCCCAGCATTTT
>16|TRBV18|TRBD1|-|TRBJ2-7
CASSGVLTGSSYEQYF
TGTGCCAGCTCGGGGGTCTTGACAGGGTCGTCATACGAGCAGTACTTC
>16|TRBV28|TRBD2|-|TRBJ2-1
CASSFGASGRYNERFF
TGTGCCAGCAGTTTCGGGGCTAGCGGACGTTACAATGAGCGGTTCTTC
>14|TRBV7-9|-|few|TRBJ1-4
CASSLGQSDEKLFF
TGTGCCAGCAGCTTGGGGCAGTCAGATGAAAAACTGTTTTTT
>11|TRBV7-8|-|few|TRBJ2-7
CASSPGTIQYF
TGTGCCAGCAGCCCCGGGACAATCCAGTACTTC
>13|TRBV15|-|-|TRBJ2-1
CATSSGLPTEQFF
TGTGCCACCAGCAGTGGACTACCGACTGAGCAGTTCTTC
>15|TRBV9|TRBD1|once|TRBJ1-2
CASSGGPTGDHGYTF
TGTGCCAGCAGCGGCGGCCCGACAGGGGATCATGGCTACACCTTC
>12|TRBV7-9|-|few|TRBJ2-1
CASSLQNNEQFF
TGTGCCAGCAGCTTACAGAACAATGAGCAGTTCTTC
>16|TRBV13|-|once|TRBJ1-5
CASSSRGGFSNQPQHF
TGTGCCAGCAGCTCAAGGGGGGGTTTTAGCAATCAGCCCCAGCATTTT
>13|TRBV19|-|-|TRBJ1-5
CASSWDINQPQHF
TGTGCCAGTAGTTGGGACATCAATCAGCCCCAGCATTTT